The present T cell receptor (beta chain) was sequenced within a study of graft-versus-host responses after intestinal transplantation (dated by TCRdb to the early 2020s). As for the study more broadly: Multivisceral, liver-intestinal, or isolated intestinal transplants were received by the recipients. A peak of at least 4% donor T cells among recipient peripheral blood mononuclear cells was the definition used for donor T cell macrochimerism. The cohort enrolled under 30 intestinal transplant recipients, one of whom was a retransplant, and a few patients without pretransplant specimens were excluded. Rather than going through the commercial service, samples from a few later patients were sequenced in-house on an Illumina MiSeq and processed with MiXCR. Bulk TCR-beta CDR3 sequencing was used to track graft-versus-host and host-versus-graft alloreactive T cell clones in the graft, circulation and bone marrow after intestinal transplantation. All recipients received anti-thymocyte globulin induction followed by maintenance tacrolimus and steroids for around 3 years. Alloreactive clones were identified by sequencing pre-transplant mixed lymphocyte reaction products and comparing these products with unstimulated pre-transplant donor and recipient T cells. The research as a whole found: GvH clones were found in recipient bone marrow, and some of the GvH clones appeared earlier in ileal mucosa or blood, which is consistent with an intestinal mucosal origin. In the allografts of patients with donor T cell macrochimerism, GvH to HvG T cell clonal ratios were high. The conclusions were limited by the relatively low number and heterogeneity of the intestinal transplant patients. Early after transplant, declines in HvG clones were associated with peak levels of circulating GvH clones.

The library was obtained by the immunoSEQ multiplex PCR assay. In most patients, genomic DNA was isolated using the Qiagen DNeasy Blood and Tissue Kit and sent frozen to Adaptive Biotechnologies for TCR sequencing. For most patients, genomic DNA was subjected to high-throughput TCR-beta CDR3 sequencing by Adaptive Biotechnologies. The paper's data handling went like this. Adaptive's ImmunoSEQ software supplied the TCR sequencing data for around 19 patients, while MiXCR and VDJtools were used to process a few other patients. To correct CD4 versus CD8 sorting errors, sequences present in both subsets at a frequency ratio below 5:1 were removed. CDR3 nucleotide sequences shared between donor and recipient were removed because the origin of such sequences could not be assigned. At least 2-fold expansion over unstimulated cells and a minimum CFSE-low frequency of 0.002% (template counts) or 0.001% (read counts) were required for clones to be classified as alloreactive. A clone was considered mappable if detected in the sequenced pre-transplant spleen, lymph node, or MLR CFSE-low populations of the donor or recipient. Cumulative frequency of alloreactive clones was calculated as a percentage of all sequences weighted by copy number. Sourced from immuneACCESS, this table was stored by TCRdb with only in-frame sequences that have V and J called. A share of the clones is absent; for the studies checked, an unresolved V gene accounts for under half, and the remainder has no known explanation. V and J calls and clone size are copied from that table; D and trimming were computed from the DNA. Present in this sample are more than 100,000 clones, 90% to 95% of which were seen just once. More than 0.095% of the sample goes to the ten largest clones.

From the germline V gene (reference sequence), CDR1 is LNHDA and CDR2 is SQIVND. Measured from the cysteine to the phenylalanine, the CDR3 is 14 residues long. Just the 42-base CDR3 DNA is kept, in frame starting at base 1. Ends trimmed: V by 5 bases, J by 0 bases; bases unmatched to a gene: 1. The label giving this sample's time point can be read as: cells obtained before transplantation from donor or recipient. CD3+CD4+ and CD3+CD8+ populations were FACS-sorted from unstimulated pre-transplant donor and recipient cells taken from spleen or lymph nodes. For this clone: Its antigen has not been determined. No much larger clone is present one base from it, and per-base qualities are unavailable.

Recombination joined TRBV19 with TRBJ1-3; the junction holds 7 bases that match TRBD1. This receptor was obtained from a human donor who received an intestinal transplant. Sequenced material: unstimulated CD4+ T cells sorted from spleen or lymph node cells, taken before intestinal transplant. The CDR3 sequence is CASSGTVSGNTIYF. The base sequence is TGTGCCAGTAGTGGGACAGTCTCTGGAAACACCATATATTTT.